This T cell receptor (beta chain) derives from a study of blood T cell repertoires in COVID-19. Background on the study: The United States, Italy and Spain provided the acute and convalescent COVID-19 samples. PBMCs, B-cell-depleted T cells, or T cells were the source of the cDNA or gDNA that made up the material.

How the authors handled the data: Amplification with reference gene primers provided the estimates of nucleated cell counts. Clones were sequenced by immunoSEQ multiplex PCR, and TCRdb holds only the in-frame ones, with some missing. V, J and clone size derive from that table, while D and trimming were established from the DNA sequence. Among about 100,000 clones listed, 88% were seen once. This TCR came from a woman over 75 with acute or convalescent COVID-19. Material: peripheral blood.

The DNA of the CDR3 is TGCGCCAGCAGCGGACAGGGCACACTAGCCCATGAGCAGTTCTTC. This sequence encodes CASSGQGTLAHEQFF. The V and J genes are TRBV5-1 and TRBJ2-1, with 8 bases fitting TRBD1. The V gene end was trimmed by 4 bases and the J gene end by 8 bases; junction bases not matched to a gene: 11. The CDR3 totals 15 residues. From germline, CDR1 is SGHRS and CDR2 YFSETQ.